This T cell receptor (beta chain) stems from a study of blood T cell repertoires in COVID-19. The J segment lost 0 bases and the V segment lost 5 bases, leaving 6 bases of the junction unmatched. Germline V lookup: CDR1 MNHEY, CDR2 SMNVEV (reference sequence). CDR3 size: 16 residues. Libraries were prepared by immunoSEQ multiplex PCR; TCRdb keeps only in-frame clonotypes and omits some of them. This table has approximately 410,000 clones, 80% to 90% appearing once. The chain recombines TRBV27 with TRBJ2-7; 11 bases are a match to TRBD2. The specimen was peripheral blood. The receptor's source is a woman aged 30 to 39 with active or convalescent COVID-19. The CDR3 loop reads CASSPTSGGLSYEQYF. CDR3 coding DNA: TGTGCCAGCAGTCCCACTAGCGGGGGCCTCTCCTACGAGCAGTACTTC.